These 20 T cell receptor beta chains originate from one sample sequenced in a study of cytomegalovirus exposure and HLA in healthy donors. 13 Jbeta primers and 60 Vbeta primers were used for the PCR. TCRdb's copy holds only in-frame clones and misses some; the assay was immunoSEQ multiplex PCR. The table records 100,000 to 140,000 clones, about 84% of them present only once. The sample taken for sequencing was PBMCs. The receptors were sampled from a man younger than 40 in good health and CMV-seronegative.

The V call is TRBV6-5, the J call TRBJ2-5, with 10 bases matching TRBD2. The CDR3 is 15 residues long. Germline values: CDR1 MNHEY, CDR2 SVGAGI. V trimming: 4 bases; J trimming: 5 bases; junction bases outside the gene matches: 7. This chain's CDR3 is CASSSLAGAGETQYF. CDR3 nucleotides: TGTGCCAGCAGTTCGCTAGCGGGGGCCGGGGAGACCCAGTACTTC.

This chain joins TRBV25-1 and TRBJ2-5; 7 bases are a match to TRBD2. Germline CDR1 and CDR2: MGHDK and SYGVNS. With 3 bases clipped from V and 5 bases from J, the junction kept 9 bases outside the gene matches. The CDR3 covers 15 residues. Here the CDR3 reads CASSEIVGGPETQYF. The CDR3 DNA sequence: TGTGCCAGCAGTGAGATAGTGGGAGGGCCGGAGACCCAGTACTTC.

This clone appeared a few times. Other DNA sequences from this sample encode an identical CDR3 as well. CDR3 in DNA: TGTGCCAGCAGCCTCGGACAGAATGTAGTCGGTGAAAAACTGTTTTTT. Translating it yields CASSLGQNVVGEKLFF. The genes are TRBV14 and TRBJ1-4; possibly TRBD1 for D (6 bases). Germline loops: CDR1 SGHDN, CDR2 FVKESK. The ends were cut back, 4 bases at V and 7 bases at J, with 19 bases in the middle. The CDR3 has 16 residues.

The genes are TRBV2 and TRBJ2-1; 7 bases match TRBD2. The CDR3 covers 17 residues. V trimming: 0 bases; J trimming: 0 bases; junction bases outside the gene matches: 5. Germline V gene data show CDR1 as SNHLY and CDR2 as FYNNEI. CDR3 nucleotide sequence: TGTGCCAGCAGTGAAGCTGGGGGGGGGAGCTCCTACAATGAGCAGTTCTTC. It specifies CASSEAGGGSSYNEQFF. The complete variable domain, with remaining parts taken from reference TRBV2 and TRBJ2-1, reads EPEVTQTPSHQVTQMGQEVILRCVPISNHLYFYWYRQILGQKVEFLVSFYNNEISEKSEIFDDQFSVERPDGSNFTLKIRSTKLEDSAMYFCASSEAGGGSSYNEQFFGPGTRLTVL.

CDR3 sequence: CASSEFRGYTF. CDR3 DNA: TGTGCCAGCAGTGAATTTCGTGGCTACACCTTC. The genes are TRBV25-1 and TRBJ1-2; D is undetermined. This CDR3 contains 11 residues. CDR1 MGHDK and CDR2 SYGVNS come from the germline V gene. Trimming took 1 base from V and 7 from J, leaving 4 bases between them.

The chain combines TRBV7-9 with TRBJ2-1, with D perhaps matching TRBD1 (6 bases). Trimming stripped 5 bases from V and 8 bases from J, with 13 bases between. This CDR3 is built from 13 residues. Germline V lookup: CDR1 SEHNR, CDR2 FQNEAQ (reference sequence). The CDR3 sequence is CASSPTGSHEQFF. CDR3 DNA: TGTGCCAGCAGCCCCACAGGGTCTCATGAGCAGTTCTTC.

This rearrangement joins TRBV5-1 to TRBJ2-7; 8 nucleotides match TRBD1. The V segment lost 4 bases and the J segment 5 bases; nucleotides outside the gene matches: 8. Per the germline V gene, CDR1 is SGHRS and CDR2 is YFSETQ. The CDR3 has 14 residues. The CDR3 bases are TGCGCCAGCAGCCCCCGGGACAGGTTCAACGAGCAGTACTTC. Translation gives CASSPRDRFNEQYF. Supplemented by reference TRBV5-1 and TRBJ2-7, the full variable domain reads KAGVTQTPRYLIKTRGQQVTLSCSPISGHRSVSWYQQTPGQGLQFLFEYFSETQRNKGNFPGRFSGRQFSNSRSEMNVSTLELGDSALYLCASSPRDRFNEQYFGPGTRLTVT.

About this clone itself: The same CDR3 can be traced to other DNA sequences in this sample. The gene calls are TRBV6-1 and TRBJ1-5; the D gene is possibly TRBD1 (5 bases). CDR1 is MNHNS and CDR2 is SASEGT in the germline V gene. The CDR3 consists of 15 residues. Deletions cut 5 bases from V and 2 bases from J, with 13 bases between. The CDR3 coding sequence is TGTGCCAGCAGTCAAGGGGCCGGGGGCAATCAGCCCCAGCATTTT. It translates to CASSQGAGGNQPQHF.

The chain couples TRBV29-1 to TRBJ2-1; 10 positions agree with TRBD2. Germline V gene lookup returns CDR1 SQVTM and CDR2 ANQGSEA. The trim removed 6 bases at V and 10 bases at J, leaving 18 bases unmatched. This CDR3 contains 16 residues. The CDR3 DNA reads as TGCAGCGTACCAATAGGACTAGCGGTAAGAGGGGAGGAGCAGTTCTTC. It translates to CSVPIGLAVRGEEQFF.

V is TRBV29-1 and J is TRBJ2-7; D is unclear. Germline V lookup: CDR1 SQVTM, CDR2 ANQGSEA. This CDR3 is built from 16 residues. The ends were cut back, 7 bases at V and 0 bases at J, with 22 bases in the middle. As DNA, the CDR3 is TGCAGCGCCCAGCTGCGTGGCGGCCCAAGCTCCTACGAGCAGTACTTC. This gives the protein CSAQLRGGPSSYEQYF.

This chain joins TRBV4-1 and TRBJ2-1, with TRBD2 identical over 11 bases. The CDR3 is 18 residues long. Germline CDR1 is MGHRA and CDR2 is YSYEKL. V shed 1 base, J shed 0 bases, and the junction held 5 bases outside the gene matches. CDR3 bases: TGCGCCAGCAGCCAAGCGCTAGCGGGAGGCCTCTCCTACAATGAGCAGTTCTTC. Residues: CASSQALAGGLSYNEQFF.

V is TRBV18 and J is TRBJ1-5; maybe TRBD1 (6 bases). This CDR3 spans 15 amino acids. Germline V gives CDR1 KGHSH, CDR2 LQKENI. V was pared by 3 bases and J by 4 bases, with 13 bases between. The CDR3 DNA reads TGTGCCAGCTCACCCCGACAGGTTAATAATCAGCCCCAGCATTTT. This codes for CASSPRQVNNQPQHF.

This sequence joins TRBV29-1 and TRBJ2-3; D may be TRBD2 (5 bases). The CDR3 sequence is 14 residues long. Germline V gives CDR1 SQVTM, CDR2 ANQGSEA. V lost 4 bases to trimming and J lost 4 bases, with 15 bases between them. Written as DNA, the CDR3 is TGCAGCGTTGCGTCGAGACTACGAGCAGATACGCAGTATTTT. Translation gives CSVASRLRADTQYF.

The CDR3 sequence: CASSRGTLDNEQFF. The DNA of the CDR3 is TGCGCCAGCAGCAGGGGGACCTTAGACAATGAGCAGTTCTTC. The chain has TRBV5-1 and TRBJ2-1; TRBD1 is a possible D gene (6 bases). The V gene's germline CDR1 is SGHRS and CDR2 YFSETQ. CDR3 size: 14 residues. The V and J ends lost 4 bases and 5 bases respectively, with 13 bases between them.

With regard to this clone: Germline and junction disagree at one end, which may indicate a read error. For the CDR3, the DNA is TGTGCCAGCAGGGAAGCAGGGCAGGGGGGCACTGAAGCTTTCTTT. Translation gives CASREAGQGGTEAFF. The chain recombines TRBV6-1 with TRBJ1-1; TRBD1 matches at 7 bases. CDR3 length equals 15 residues. Looked up from germline, CDR1 is MNHNS and CDR2 is SASEGT.

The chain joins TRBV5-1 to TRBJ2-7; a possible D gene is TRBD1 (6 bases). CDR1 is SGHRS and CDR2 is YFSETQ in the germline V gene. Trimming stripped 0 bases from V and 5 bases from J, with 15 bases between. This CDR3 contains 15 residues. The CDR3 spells CASSLVQGPANEQYF. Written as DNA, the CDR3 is TGCGCCAGCAGCTTGGTTCAGGGGCCAGCCAACGAGCAGTACTTC.

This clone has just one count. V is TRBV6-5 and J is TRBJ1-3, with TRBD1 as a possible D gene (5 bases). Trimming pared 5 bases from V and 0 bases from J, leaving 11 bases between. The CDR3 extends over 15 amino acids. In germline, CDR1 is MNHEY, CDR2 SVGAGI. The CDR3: CASSLDRSSGNTIYF. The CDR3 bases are TGTGCCAGCAGTCTTGACAGAAGCTCTGGAAACACCATATATTTT.

The DNA for the CDR3 is TGTGCCAGCAGCGGTAGACTAGCGGGATCAGAGACCCAGTACTTC. This gives the protein CASSGRLAGSETQYF. The chain recombines TRBV13 with TRBJ2-5; 11 bases line up with TRBD2. This CDR3 is 15 amino acids long. V dropped 5 bases and J dropped 4; count of bases not matched to a gene: 6. Looked up from germline, CDR1 is PRHDT and CDR2 is FYEKMQ (reference sequence).

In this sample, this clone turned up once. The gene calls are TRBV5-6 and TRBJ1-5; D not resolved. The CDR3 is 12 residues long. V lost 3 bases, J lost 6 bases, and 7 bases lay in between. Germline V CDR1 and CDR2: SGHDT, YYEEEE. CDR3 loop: CASSSGSQPQHF. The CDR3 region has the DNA TGTGCCAGCAGCTCGGGATCTCAGCCCCAGCATTTT.

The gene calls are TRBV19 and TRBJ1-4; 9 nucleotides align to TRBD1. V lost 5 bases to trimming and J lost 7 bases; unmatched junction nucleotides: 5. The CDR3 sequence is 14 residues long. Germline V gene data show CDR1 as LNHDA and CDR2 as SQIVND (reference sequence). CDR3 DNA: TGTGCCAGTAGTCGAGACAGGGGGATTGAAAAACTGTTTTTT. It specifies CASSRDRGIEKLFF.